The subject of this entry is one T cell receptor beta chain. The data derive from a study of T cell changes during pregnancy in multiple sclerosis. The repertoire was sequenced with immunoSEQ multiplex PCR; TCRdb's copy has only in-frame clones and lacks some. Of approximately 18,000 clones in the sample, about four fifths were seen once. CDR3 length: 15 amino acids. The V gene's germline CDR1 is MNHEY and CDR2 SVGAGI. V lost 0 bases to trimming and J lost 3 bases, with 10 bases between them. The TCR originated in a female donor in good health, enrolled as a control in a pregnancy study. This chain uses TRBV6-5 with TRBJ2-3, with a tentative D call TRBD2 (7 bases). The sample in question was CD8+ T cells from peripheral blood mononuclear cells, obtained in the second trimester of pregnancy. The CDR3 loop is CASSYSRGGTDTQYF. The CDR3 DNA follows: TGTGCCAGCAGTTACTCCAGGGGAGGGACAGATACGCAGTATTTT.